This TCR beta chain was captured in a study of T cells in Graves' hyperthyroidism and ophthalmopathy. The study's findings and limits: The model predicted ophthalmopathy a median roughly six months before onset.

Amplified TCR beta CDR3 regions derived from RNA transcripts. Researchers ran a first-round RT-PCR on the TCR CDR3 using the HTBI primer set. TCRdb passed the multiplex PCR reads through MiXCR, listing each CDR3 protein once. Of about 400,000 distinct CDR3 sequences in the sample, less than 20% were seen once. The CDR3 sequence is 15 residues long. Germline values: CDR1 SGHNT, CDR2 YENEEA. The V end lost 0 bases, the J end lost 4 bases, and 10 bases lay between the germline ends. This clonotype was recorded at least ten times. Its antigen remains unidentified. Exclusion of patients followed from uncontrolled infection, other autoimmune disease, pregnancy or lactation. Thyroid ultrasound, orbital computed tomography, clinical symptoms, and serum thyroxine and TRAb underpinned diagnoses. Any symptoms of ophthalmopathy came after the first hyperthyroidism diagnosis, from which the blood sample dates.

The TCR originated in a woman aged 18-29 years with Graves' hyperthyroidism that later progressed to Graves' ophthalmopathy. This chain connects TRBV11-3 to TRBJ2-1, with D perhaps TRBD1 or TRBD2 (5 bases each). The sequenced sample was blood. CDR3 sequence reads: CASSLEGDGYNEQFF. The CDR3 DNA follows: TGTGCCAGCAGCTTAGAGGGGGACGGGTACAATGAGCAGTTCTTC.